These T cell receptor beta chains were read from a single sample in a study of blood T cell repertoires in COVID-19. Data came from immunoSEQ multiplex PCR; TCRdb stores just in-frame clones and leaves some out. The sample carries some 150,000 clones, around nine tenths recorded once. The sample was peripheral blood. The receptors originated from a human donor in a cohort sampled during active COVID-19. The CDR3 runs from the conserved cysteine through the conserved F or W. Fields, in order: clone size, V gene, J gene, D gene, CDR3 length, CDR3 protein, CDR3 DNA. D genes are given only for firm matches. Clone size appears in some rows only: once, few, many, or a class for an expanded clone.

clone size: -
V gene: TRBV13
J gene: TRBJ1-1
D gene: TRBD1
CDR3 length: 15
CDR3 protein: CASRYRGRANTEAFF
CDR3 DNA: TGTGCCAGCAGGTACAGGGGGCGAGCAAACACTGAAGCTTTCTTT

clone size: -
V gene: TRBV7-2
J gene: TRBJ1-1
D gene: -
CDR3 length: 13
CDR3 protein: CASSGGVRAEAFF
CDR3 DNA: TGTGCCAGCAGTGGCGGCGTTCGGGCTGAAGCTTTCTTT

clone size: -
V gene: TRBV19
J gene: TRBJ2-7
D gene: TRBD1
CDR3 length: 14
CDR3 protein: CASSRDRESYEQYF
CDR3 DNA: TGTGCCAGTAGTAGGGACAGGGAGTCGTACGAGCAGTACTTC

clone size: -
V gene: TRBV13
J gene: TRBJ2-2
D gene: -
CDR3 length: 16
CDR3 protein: CASSFRGPKNTGELFF
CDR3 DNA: TGTGCCAGCAGCTTTCGGGGTCCCAAGAACACCGGGGAGCTGTTTTTT

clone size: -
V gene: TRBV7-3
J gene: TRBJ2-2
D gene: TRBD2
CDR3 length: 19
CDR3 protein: CASSLMSSGGSINTGELFF
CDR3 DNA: TGTGCCAGCAGCTTAATGTCTAGCGGGGGGTCGATTAACACCGGGGAGCTGTTTTTT

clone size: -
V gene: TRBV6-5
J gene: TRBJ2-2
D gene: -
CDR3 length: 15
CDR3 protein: CASSQLSGNTGELFF
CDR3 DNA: TGTGCCAGCAGTCAACTATCCGGGAACACCGGGGAGCTGTTTTTT

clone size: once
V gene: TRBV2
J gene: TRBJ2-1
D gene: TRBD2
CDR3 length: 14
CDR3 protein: CASTRLAGNNEQFF
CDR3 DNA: TGTGCCAGCACCCGACTAGCGGGAAATAATGAGCAGTTCTTC

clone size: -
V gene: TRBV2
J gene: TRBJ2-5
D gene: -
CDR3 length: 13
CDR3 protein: CASSEVSPGTQYF
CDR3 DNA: TGTGCCAGCAGTGAAGTCAGCCCGGGGACCCAGTACTTC

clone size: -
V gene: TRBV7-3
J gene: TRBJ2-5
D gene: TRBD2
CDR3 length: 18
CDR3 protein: CASSTSGTSAVGGETQYF
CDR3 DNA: TGTGCCAGCAGCACCTCCGGGACTAGCGCCGTTGGGGGGGAGACCCAGTACTTC

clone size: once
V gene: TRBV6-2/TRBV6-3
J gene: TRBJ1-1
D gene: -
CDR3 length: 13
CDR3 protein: CASRPDADTEAFF
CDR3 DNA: TGTGCCAGCAGACCTGACGCGGACACTGAAGCTTTCTTT

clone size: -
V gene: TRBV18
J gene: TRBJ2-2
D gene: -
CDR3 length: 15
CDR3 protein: CASSPGRGNTGELFF
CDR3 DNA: TGTGCCAGCTCACCCGGGCGGGGAAACACCGGGGAGCTGTTTTTT

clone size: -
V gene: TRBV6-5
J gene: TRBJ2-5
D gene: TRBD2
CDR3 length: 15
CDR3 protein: CASGASSGSSETQYF
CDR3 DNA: TGTGCCAGCGGGGCAAGTAGCGGGAGTTCGGAGACCCAGTACTTC

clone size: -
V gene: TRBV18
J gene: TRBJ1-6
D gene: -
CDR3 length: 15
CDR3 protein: CASSPRDNHSSPLHF
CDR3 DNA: TGTGCCAGCTCACCCCGGGACAACCATTCTTCACCCCTCCACTTT

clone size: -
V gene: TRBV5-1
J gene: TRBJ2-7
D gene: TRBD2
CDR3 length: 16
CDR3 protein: CASSERTSGALGEQYF
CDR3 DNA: TGCGCCAGCAGCGAACGGACTAGCGGGGCCCTAGGCGAGCAGTACTTC

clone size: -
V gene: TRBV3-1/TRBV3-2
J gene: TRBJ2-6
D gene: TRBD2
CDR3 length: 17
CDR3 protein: CASSPGLAGAGANVLTF
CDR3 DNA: TGTGCCAGCAGCCCTGGTCTAGCGGGCGCTGGGGCCAACGTCCTGACTTTC

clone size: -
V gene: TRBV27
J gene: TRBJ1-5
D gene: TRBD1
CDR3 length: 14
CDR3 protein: CASSFQGEGQPQHF
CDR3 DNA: TGTGCCAGCAGTTTTCAGGGGGAAGGTCAGCCCCAGCATTTT

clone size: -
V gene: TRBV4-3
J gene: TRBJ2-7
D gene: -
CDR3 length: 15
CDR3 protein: CASSQGPIGGYEQYF
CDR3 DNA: TGCGCCAGCAGCCAAGGCCCGATAGGGGGCTACGAGCAGTACTTC

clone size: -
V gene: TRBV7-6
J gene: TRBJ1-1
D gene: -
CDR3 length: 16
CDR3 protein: CASSLERWGAGTEAFF
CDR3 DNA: TGTGCCAGCAGCTTAGAAAGGTGGGGAGCCGGAACTGAAGCTTTCTTT

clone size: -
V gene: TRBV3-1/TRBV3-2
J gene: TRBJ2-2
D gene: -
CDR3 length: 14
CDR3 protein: CASSQDLRVGELFF
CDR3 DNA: TGTGCCAGCAGCCAAGATCTCAGGGTCGGGGAGCTGTTTTTT

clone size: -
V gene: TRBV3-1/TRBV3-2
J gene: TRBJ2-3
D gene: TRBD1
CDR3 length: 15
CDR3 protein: CASSQVRGTTDTQYF
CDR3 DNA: TGTGCCAGCAGCCAGGTCAGGGGGACCACAGATACGCAGTATTTT

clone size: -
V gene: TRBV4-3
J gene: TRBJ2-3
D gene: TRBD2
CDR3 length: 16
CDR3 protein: CASSQETGGIADTQYF
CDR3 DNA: TGCGCCAGCAGCCAAGAGACGGGGGGGATAGCAGATACGCAGTATTTT

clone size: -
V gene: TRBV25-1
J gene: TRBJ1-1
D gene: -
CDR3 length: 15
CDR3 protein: CASTPVGGTISPAFF
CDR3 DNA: TGTGCCAGCACCCCCGTCGGAGGGACCATCTCACCAGCTTTCTTT

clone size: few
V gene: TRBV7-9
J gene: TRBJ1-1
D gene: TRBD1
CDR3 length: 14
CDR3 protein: CASSLEGANTEAFF
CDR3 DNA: TGTGCCAGCAGCTTAGAGGGGGCGAACACTGAAGCTTTCTTT

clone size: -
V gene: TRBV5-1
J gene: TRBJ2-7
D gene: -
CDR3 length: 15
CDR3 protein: CASSFGPGSSYEQYF
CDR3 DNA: TGCGCCAGCAGCTTCGGTCCGGGGAGCTCCTACGAGCAGTACTTC

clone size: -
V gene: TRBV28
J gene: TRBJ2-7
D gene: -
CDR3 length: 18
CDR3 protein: CASSLPTGPYILSYEQYF
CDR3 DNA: TGTGCCAGCAGTTTGCCCACAGGGCCTTACATTCTCTCCTACGAGCAGTACTTC

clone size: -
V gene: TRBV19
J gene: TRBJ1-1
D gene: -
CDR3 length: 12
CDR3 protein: CASRNRYTEAFF
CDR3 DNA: TGTGCCAGTAGGAACAGGTACACTGAAGCTTTCTTT

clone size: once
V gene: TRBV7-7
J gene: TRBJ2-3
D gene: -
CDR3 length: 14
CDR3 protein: CASSLAWPTDTQYF
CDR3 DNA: TGTGCTAGCAGCTTAGCATGGCCCACAGATACGCAGTATTTT

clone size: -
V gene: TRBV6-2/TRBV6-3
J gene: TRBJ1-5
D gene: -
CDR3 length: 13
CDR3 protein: CASSGGGNQPQHF
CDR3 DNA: TGTGCCAGCAGCGGGGGGGGCAATCAGCCCCAGCATTTT

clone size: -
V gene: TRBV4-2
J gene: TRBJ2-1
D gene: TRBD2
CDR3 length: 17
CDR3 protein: CASSQDSGTSGFQEQFF
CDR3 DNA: TGTGCCAGCAGCCAAGATAGCGGGACTAGCGGGTTTCAGGAGCAGTTCTTC

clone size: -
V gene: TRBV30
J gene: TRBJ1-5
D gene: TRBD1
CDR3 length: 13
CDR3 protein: CAWSGTGRKPQHF
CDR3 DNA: TGTGCCTGGAGTGGGACAGGACGAAAGCCCCAGCATTTT

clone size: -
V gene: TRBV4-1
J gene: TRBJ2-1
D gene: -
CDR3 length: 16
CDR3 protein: CASSLKTGSSYNEQFF
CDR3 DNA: TGCGCCAGCAGCCTAAAAACGGGTTCTTCCTACAATGAGCAGTTCTTC

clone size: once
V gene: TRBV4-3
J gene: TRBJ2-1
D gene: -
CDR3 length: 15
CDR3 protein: CASSQDLDTYNEQFF
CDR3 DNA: TGCGCCAGCAGCCAAGATCTGGACACCTACAATGAGCAGTTCTTC

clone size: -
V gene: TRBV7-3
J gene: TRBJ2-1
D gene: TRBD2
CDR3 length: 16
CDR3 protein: CASSLGSSGGYNEQFF
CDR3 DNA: TGTGCCAGCAGCTTAGGATCTAGCGGGGGTTACAATGAGCAGTTCTTC

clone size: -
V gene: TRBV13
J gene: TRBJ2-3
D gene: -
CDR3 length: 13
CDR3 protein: CASSYDSPDTQYF
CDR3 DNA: TGTGCCAGCAGCTACGACTCCCCAGATACGCAGTATTTT

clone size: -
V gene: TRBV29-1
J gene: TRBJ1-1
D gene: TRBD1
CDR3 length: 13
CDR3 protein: CSGILGQGNEAFF
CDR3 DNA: TGCAGCGGAATTTTAGGACAGGGTAATGAAGCTTTCTTT

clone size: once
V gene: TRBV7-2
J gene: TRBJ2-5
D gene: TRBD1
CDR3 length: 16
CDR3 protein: CASSLGETGGAETQYF
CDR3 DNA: TGTGCCAGCAGCTTAGGGGAGACAGGGGGGGCGGAGACCCAGTACTTC

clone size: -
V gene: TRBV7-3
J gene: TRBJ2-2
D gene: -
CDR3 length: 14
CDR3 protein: CASSLSGHTGELFF
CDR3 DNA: TGTGCCAGCAGCTTATCAGGTCACACCGGGGAGCTGTTTTTT

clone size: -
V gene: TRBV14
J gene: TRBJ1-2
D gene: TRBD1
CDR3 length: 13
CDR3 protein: CASSHSRGNGYTF
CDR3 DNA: TGTGCCAGCAGCCACTCCAGGGGGAATGGCTACACCTTC

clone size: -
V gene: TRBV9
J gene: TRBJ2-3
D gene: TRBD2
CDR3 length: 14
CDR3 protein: CASSSGLAGSTQYF
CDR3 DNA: TGTGCCAGCAGCTCCGGACTAGCGGGAAGTACGCAGTATTTT

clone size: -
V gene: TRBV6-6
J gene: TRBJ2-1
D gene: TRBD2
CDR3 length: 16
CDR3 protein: CASSYGTSGSYNEQFF
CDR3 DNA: TGTGCCAGCAGTTACGGGACTAGCGGATCCTACAATGAGCAGTTCTTC

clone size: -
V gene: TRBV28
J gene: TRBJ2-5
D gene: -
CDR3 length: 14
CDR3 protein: CASSLRGGQETQYF
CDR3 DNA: TGTGCCAGCAGTTTGAGGGGGGGTCAAGAGACCCAGTACTTC

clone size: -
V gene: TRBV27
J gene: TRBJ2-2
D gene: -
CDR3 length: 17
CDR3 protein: CASSTRTGFGYTGELFF
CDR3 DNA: TGTGCCAGCAGTACCCGTACAGGGTTCGGGTACACCGGGGAGCTGTTTTTT

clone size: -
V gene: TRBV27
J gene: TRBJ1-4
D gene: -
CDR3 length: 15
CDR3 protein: CASSLSRGANEKLFF
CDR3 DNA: TGTGCCAGCAGTTTAAGCCGGGGAGCGAATGAAAAACTGTTTTTT

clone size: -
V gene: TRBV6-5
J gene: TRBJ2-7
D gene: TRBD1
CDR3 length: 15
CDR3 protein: CASTQTSGQGGEQYF
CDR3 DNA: TGTGCCAGCACCCAAACCTCGGGACAGGGGGGCGAGCAGTACTTC

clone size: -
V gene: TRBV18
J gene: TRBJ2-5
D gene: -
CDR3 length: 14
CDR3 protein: CASSPWTVQETQYF
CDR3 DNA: TGTGCCAGCTCACCCTGGACAGTGCAAGAGACCCAGTACTTC

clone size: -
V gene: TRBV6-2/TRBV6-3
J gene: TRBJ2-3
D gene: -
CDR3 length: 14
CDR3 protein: CASSPFFSPDTQYF
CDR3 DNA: TGTGCCAGCAGCCCCTTTTTTTCCCCAGATACGCAGTATTTT

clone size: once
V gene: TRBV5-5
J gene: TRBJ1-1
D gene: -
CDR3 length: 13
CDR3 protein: CASSLVTGTEAFF
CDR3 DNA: TGTGCCAGCAGCTTGGTGACGGGAACTGAAGCTTTCTTT

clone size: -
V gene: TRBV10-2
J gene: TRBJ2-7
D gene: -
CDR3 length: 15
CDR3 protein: CASSDLVGAASLQYF
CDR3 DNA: TGCGCCAGCAGTGATCTGGTGGGAGCGGCTAGTTTACAGTACTTC

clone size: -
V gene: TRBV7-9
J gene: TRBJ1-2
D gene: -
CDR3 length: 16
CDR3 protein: CASSLGSSGGVLGYTF
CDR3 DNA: TGTGCCAGCAGCTTAGGATCAAGCGGGGGCGTGTTGGGCTACACCTTC

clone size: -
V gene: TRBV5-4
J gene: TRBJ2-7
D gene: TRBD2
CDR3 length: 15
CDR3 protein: CASSPSRGGEYEQYF
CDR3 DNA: TGTGCCAGCAGCCCCTCGCGCGGGGGTGAGTACGAGCAGTACTTC

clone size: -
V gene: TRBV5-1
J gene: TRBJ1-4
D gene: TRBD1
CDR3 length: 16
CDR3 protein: CASSLQGAVTNEKLFF
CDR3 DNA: TGCGCCAGCAGCTTACAGGGGGCGGTGACTAATGAAAAACTGTTTTTT

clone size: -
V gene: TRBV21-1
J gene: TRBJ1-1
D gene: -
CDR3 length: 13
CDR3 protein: CASSNRESTEAFF
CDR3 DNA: TGTGCCAGCAGCAACAGGGAAAGCACTGAAGCTTTCTTT

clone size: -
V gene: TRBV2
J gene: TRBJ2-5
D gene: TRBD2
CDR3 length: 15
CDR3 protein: CASSVTGTSAETQYF
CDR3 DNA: TGTGCCAGCAGTGTGACCGGGACTAGTGCCGAGACCCAGTACTTC

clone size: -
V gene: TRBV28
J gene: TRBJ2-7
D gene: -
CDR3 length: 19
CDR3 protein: CASSSSVRQGGSGHYEQYF
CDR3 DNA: TGTGCCAGCAGTTCCTCGGTTCGACAGGGAGGATCTGGGCACTACGAGCAGTACTTC

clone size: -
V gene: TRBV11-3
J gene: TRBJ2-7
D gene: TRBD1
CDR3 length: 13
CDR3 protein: CASSLGQSYEQYF
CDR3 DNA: TGTGCCAGCAGCTTGGGACAGTCCTACGAGCAGTACTTC

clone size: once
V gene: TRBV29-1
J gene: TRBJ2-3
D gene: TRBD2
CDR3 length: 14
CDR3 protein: CSVGGSGFTDTQYF
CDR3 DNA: TGCAGCGTTGGGGGTAGCGGGTTCACAGATACGCAGTATTTT